A selection of T cell receptor beta chains follows, all from one sample in a study of naive and memory T cell subsets. Via MiXCR, TCRdb re-called the UMI-ligation and nested PCR reads, giving one row per CDR3 protein. The repertoire has some 9,700 distinct CDR3 sequences, roughly 5.4% of them found once; the top ten carry about 56%. Sequencing used CD4+ TEMRA cells from blood. These receptors originate from a human donor in good health. Each CDR3 is given with its conserved first and last residue. The order of the fields is V gene, D gene, clone size, J gene, CDR3 DNA, CDR3 protein. A D gene is named only where the DNA matches it firmly. Part of the rows lack a size; the others show once, few, many or a class for expanded clones.

v_gene: TRBV6-2/TRBV6-3; d_gene: TRBD1; abundance: few; j_gene: TRBJ1-3; CDR3nt: TGTGCCAGCCGAATCGGACAGGTCTCTGGAAACACCATATATTTT; CDR3aa: CASRIGQVSGNTIYF
v_gene: TRBV4-2; d_gene: TRBD2; abundance: few; j_gene: TRBJ2-3; CDR3nt: TGTGCCAGCAAGTCCGGTAGCGGGACTAGCACAGATACGCAGTATTTT; CDR3aa: CASKSGSGTSTDTQYF
v_gene: TRBV20-1; d_gene: NA; abundance: many; j_gene: TRBJ2-3; CDR3nt: TGCAGTGCTAGAGAGTCGGGGAGACGCACAGATACGCAGTATTTT; CDR3aa: CSARESGRRTDTQYF
v_gene: TRBV7-2; d_gene: NA; abundance: medium-sized; j_gene: TRBJ2-1; CDR3nt: TGTGCCAGCAGTCGGGGGGCCGCCTCCTACAATGAGCAGTTCTTC; CDR3aa: CASSRGAASYNEQFF
v_gene: TRBV6-5; d_gene: NA; abundance: few; j_gene: TRBJ2-1; CDR3nt: TGTGCACCGGTCTCCCGAGATGAGCAGTTCTTC; CDR3aa: CAPVSRDEQFF
v_gene: TRBV20-1; d_gene: TRBD1; abundance: many; j_gene: TRBJ1-5; CDR3nt: TGCAGTGCTAGAAACGACAGGGTCGGCAATCAGCCCCAGCATTTT; CDR3aa: CSARNDRVGNQPQHF
v_gene: TRBV18; d_gene: NA; abundance: many; j_gene: TRBJ2-5; CDR3nt: TGTGCCAGCTCACCAGCTCAGCAAGAGACCCAGTACTTC; CDR3aa: CASSPAQQETQYF
v_gene: TRBV18; d_gene: TRBD2; abundance: many; j_gene: TRBJ2-3; CDR3nt: TGTGCCAGCTCACCACAGGGACTAGCGGGCGTCCTCACAGATACGCAGTATTTT; CDR3aa: CASSPQGLAGVLTDTQYF
v_gene: TRBV7-9; d_gene: NA; abundance: few; j_gene: TRBJ2-1; CDR3nt: TGTGCCAGCAGCTTAGCGCGAAGGAAACCATACTACAATGAGCAGTTCTTC; CDR3aa: CASSLARRKPYYNEQFF
v_gene: TRBV4-2; d_gene: NA; abundance: few; j_gene: TRBJ1-5; CDR3nt: TGTGCCAGCAGCCAAGATCTGAGGGGGCAGCCCCAGCATTTT; CDR3aa: CASSQDLRGQPQHF
v_gene: TRBV7-2; d_gene: TRBD1; abundance: many; j_gene: TRBJ1-6; CDR3nt: TGTGCCAGCAGCCAAGTTAGGGGGCGCGGTAATTCACCCCTCCACTTT; CDR3aa: CASSQVRGRGNSPLHF
v_gene: TRBV7-2; d_gene: NA; abundance: few; j_gene: TRBJ2-7; CDR3nt: TGTGCCAGCAGCTTAGGGGGGGCGCTCTCCTACGAGCAGTACTTC; CDR3aa: CASSLGGALSYEQYF
v_gene: TRBV12-3/TRBV12-4; d_gene: TRBD2; abundance: many; j_gene: TRBJ2-1; CDR3nt: TGTGCCAGCAGTCCCAACGGACTAGTCTATGAGCAGTTCTTC; CDR3aa: CASSPNGLVYEQFF
v_gene: TRBV11-2; d_gene: NA; abundance: few; j_gene: TRBJ1-1; CDR3nt: TGTGCCAGCAGCCGCACGACAGTGATGAACACTGAAGCTTTCTTT; CDR3aa: CASSRTTVMNTEAFF
v_gene: TRBV19; d_gene: NA; abundance: many; j_gene: TRBJ1-5; CDR3nt: TGTGCCAGTAGTATTCGGGCAGGCAATCAGCCCCAGCATTTT; CDR3aa: CASSIRAGNQPQHF
v_gene: TRBV7-2; d_gene: NA; abundance: few; j_gene: TRBJ2-7; CDR3nt: TGTGCCAGCAGCCCAGGTCTAGCGTCCGGCGGGGTCGAGCAGTACTTC; CDR3aa: CASSPGLASGGVEQYF
v_gene: TRBV5-1; d_gene: NA; abundance: many; j_gene: TRBJ2-3; CDR3nt: TGCGCCAGCAGCTTGAGAGATACGCAGTATTTT; CDR3aa: CASSLRDTQYF
v_gene: TRBV9; d_gene: NA; abundance: many; j_gene: TRBJ2-7; CDR3nt: TGTGCCAGCGCAGGGCAGTCGTCCTACGAGCAGTACTTC; CDR3aa: CASAGQSSYEQYF
v_gene: TRBV7-2; d_gene: NA; abundance: many; j_gene: TRBJ2-3; CDR3nt: TGTGCCAGCAGCGCCAAGACTACTAGTGGGGGCACCACAGATACGCAGTATTTT; CDR3aa: CASSAKTTSGGTTDTQYF
v_gene: TRBV7-9; d_gene: TRBD1; abundance: NA; j_gene: TRBJ2-2; CDR3nt: TGTGCCAGCAGCGCCCAGGGGGCAGGCACCGGGGAGCTGTTTTTT; CDR3aa: CASSAQGAGTGELFF
v_gene: TRBV5-4; d_gene: NA; abundance: many; j_gene: TRBJ1-1; CDR3nt: TGTGCCAGCATCAGGGAAACTGAAGCTTTCTTT; CDR3aa: CASIRETEAFF
v_gene: TRBV20-1; d_gene: TRBD1; abundance: NA; j_gene: TRBJ1-5; CDR3nt: TGCAGTGCTAGAGAGGACAGGGTGGGTCAGCCCCAGCATTTT; CDR3aa: CSAREDRVGQPQHF
v_gene: TRBV7-2; d_gene: TRBD2; abundance: many; j_gene: TRBJ2-3; CDR3nt: TGTGCCAGCAGCTCAGATCTTAGCGGGGGGCGCACAGATACGCAGTATTTT; CDR3aa: CASSSDLSGGRTDTQYF
v_gene: TRBV14; d_gene: NA; abundance: few; j_gene: TRBJ1-2; CDR3nt: TGTGCCAGCAGCCAAGATGGGCAGTTCTATGGCTACACCTTC; CDR3aa: CASSQDGQFYGYTF
v_gene: TRBV20-1; d_gene: NA; abundance: many; j_gene: TRBJ1-1; CDR3nt: TGCAGTGCTATAGACAGCGGATATGTCACTGAAGCTTTCTTT; CDR3aa: CSAIDSGYVTEAFF